The following is a TCR beta chain sequence with its context. Its antigen is undetermined. The authors sorted naive CD8 T cells as CD8+CD4-CCR7+CD45RA+. The data derive from a study of molecular identifiers for immune sequencing clone quantification. TCRdb independently ran MiXCR on the PCR reads; one entry per CDR3 protein. The data hold over 600,000 distinct CDR3 sequences, with just under 20% observed a single time. The germline gives CDR1 LNHDA, CDR2 SQIVND (reference sequence). Trimming removed 3 bases from V and 3 bases from J; junction bases left unmatched: 2. The CDR3 is made up of 15 amino acids. The study's findings and limits: Clonotypes topping 20 RNA copies carried over 97% of effector molecules but under 1% of naive ones.

This clonotype originated in a human donor in good health. Some libraries in this study had Jurkat cell RNA spiked in. The sequenced sample consisted of naive CD8+ T cells from blood, with Jurkat cell RNA spiked in. The subset is: FACS-sorted CD8+CD4-CCR7+CD45RA+ naive T cells. This chain joins TRBV19 and TRBJ2-7; the match to TRBD2 covers 13 bases. CDR3 in amino acids: CASSIGTSGVYEQYF. DNA for the CDR3: TGTGCCAGTAGTATCGGGACTAGCGGGGTCTACGAGCAGTACTTC.